This T cell receptor beta chain comes out of a study of cytomegalovirus exposure and HLA in healthy donors. Notes on the study in general: Cytomegalovirus association was assigned to more than 150 TCR beta chains. Most TCR sequences were uncommon, yet certain public TCRs appeared in many donors.

On this clone: Its antigen remains unknown.

CDR3 length equals 12 residues. The germline V and J ends were trimmed by 6 bases and 4 bases, with 9 bases remaining between them. Germline V gene data show CDR1 as MNHNS and CDR2 as SASEGT. The donors belonged to the roughly 110-subject validation cohort, separate from the roughly 700-subject first cohort. Using immunoSEQ multiplex PCR, the repertoire was profiled, and TCRdb retains in-frame clones only, with some absent. Of about 220,000 clones listed, under 95% are singletons. The receptor was isolated from a woman aged 18 to 35 in good health and CMV-seronegative. Sequenced input: PBMCs. This chain connects TRBV6-1 to TRBJ1-1; D gene unclear. The DNA of the CDR3 is TGTGCCAGCAGGTCCGGTAGCACTGAAGCTTTCTTT. The encoded protein is CASRSGSTEAFF.